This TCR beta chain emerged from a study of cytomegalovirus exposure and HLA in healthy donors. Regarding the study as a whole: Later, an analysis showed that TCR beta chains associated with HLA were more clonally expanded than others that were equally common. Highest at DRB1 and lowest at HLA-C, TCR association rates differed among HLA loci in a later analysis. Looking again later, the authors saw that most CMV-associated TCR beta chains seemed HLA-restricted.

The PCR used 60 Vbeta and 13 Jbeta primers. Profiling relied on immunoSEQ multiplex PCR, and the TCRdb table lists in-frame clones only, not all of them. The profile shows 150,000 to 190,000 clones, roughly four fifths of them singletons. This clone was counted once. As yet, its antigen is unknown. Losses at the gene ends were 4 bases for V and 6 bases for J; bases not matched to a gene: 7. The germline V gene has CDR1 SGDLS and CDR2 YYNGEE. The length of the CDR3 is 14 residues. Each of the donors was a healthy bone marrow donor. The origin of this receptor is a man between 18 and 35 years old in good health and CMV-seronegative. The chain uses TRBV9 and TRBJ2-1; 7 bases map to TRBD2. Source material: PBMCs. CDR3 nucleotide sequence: TGTGCCAGCAGCCCAGCGGGATTGGCCAATGAGCAGTTCTTC. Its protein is CASSPAGLANEQFF.